This TCR beta chain was identified during a study of spatial heterogeneity in lung cancer. Study context: Where they were available, follow-up PBMC samples were sequenced, at a median of around 2 years after resection. Fewer alpha-chain than beta-chain sequences were consistently detected.

V gave up 4 bases and J gave up 4 bases; unmatched junction bases: 4. Germline CDR1 reads SGHRS; CDR2 reads YFSETQ. This CDR3 region has 14 residues. Specified time point: blood at routine non-recurrence follow-up after resection. Unsorted whole RNA samples from tumor, nontumor lung or frozen PBMC were sequenced. TCRdb re-analysed the 5' RACE reads in MiXCR, keeping a single row per CDR3 protein. The sample yields fewer than 30,000 distinct CDR3 sequences, roughly 6% seen once. Study results and limitations: Whereas they appeared in blood less at follow-up, ubiquitous expanded tumor TCRs appeared there more at resection.

Concerning this clonotype itself: Its antigen is not known.

This chain joins TRBV5-1 and TRBJ1-5; 8 nucleotides align to TRBD1. This sample comprised PBMCs, obtained at follow-up. The receptor was derived from a male donor with early-stage non-small cell lung cancer. CDR3 sequence reads: CASSATGGNQPQHF. In DNA, the CDR3 is TGCGCCAGCAGCGCAACAGGGGGGAATCAGCCCCAGCATTTT.